This entry features one TCR beta chain sequence. What it binds is not known. PCR amplification relied on 60 Vbeta primers (plus 13 Jbeta primers). Here immunoSEQ multiplex PCR was the method, and the copy in TCRdb shows in-frame clones only, minus some. The table includes roughly 100,000 clones, more than 60% detected once. This entry is derived from a study of cytomegalovirus exposure and HLA in healthy donors. Study-wide points: Researchers reported from a later analysis that most CMV-associated TCR beta chains appeared HLA-restricted. Most TCR beta V segments were productive about 87% or about 30% of the time in an earlier analysis. Later work showed greater clonal expansion in HLA-associated TCR beta chains than in equally common others. Presence/absence results assume similar sequencing depth per donor, which may not hold.

The CDR3 loop spans 13 amino acids. Trimming left V 5 bases short and J 1 base short, with 8 bases between. CDR1 and CDR2 from the germline V gene are SGHTA and FQGNSA. This rearrangement joins TRBV7-2 to TRBJ1-1; D is possibly TRBD1 (5 bases). The TCR comes from a male donor in good health and CMV-seronegative. The sample taken for sequencing was PBMCs. The CDR3 is CASSGQGNTEAFF. The CDR3 DNA follows: TGTGCCAGCAGCGGGCAGGGGAACACTGAAGCTTTCTTT.